The clone carrying this TCR beta chain was seen more than once but under ten times. What it binds is not known. These data are taken from a study of identical twins. Study-level results: Invariant T cells like MAIT and iNKT could partly confound the zero-insertion analyses. Within cord blood, abundant beta clonotypes carried fewer insertions, but memory repertoires showed no such trend. These conclusions were based on statistical analysis (cross-sectional, not following the same donors).

One entry per CDR3 protein, called by TCRdb with MiXCR from the 5' RACE reads. The sample lists some 1,600,000 distinct CDR3 sequences, about 32% occurring once. This CDR3 comprises 17 residues. Germline V CDR1 and CDR2: SGHAT, FQNNGV. V lost 3 bases, J lost 0 bases, and 18 bases lay in between. The receptor was isolated from a newborn girl in good health. The sequencing input was cord blood. The chain carries TRBV11-2 and TRBJ2-7; maybe TRBD2 (7 bases). The CDR3 DNA is TGTGCCAGCAGCTTGAACCCCCGGGGGGCCAGCTCCTACGAGCAGTACTTC. Translating it yields CASSLNPRGASSYEQYF.